This T cell receptor (beta chain) is from a study of blood T cell repertoires in COVID-19. This clone showed up just a few times. TCRdb's copy holds only in-frame clones and misses some; the assay was immunoSEQ multiplex PCR. The sample yields around 100,000 clones, more than 80% seen once. Trimming cost V 10 bases and J 6 bases, with 17 bases left between them. CDR1 MDHEN and CDR2 SYDVKM come from the germline V gene. This CDR3 has 13 amino acids. This clonotype was obtained from a man aged 55 to 69 with acute or convalescent COVID-19. The chain is built from TRBV28 and TRBJ2-3; the D is unclear. Sequencing was carried out using peripheral blood. CDR3 coding DNA: TGTGCCACCGATGACTCAAACGTTGATACGCAGTATTTT. Translated, it gives CATDDSNVDTQYF. The full variable domain, completed using reference TRBV28 and TRBJ2-3, is DVKVTQSSRYLVKRTGEKVFLECVQDMDHENMFWYRQDPGLGLRLIYFSYDVKMKEKGDIPEGYSVSREKKERFSLILESASTNQTSMYLCATDDSNVDTQYFGPGTRLTVL.